These 9 T cell receptor beta chains came from one sample sequenced in a study of T cell repertoires in aging, cancer and after chemotherapy. Multiplex touch-down PCR with TRB-A/B primers amplified rearranged V-D-J TRB sequences. Each CDR3 protein gets one entry after TCRdb re-called the multiplex PCR reads with MiXCR. The data hold around 4,000 distinct CDR3 sequences, with around a quarter observed a single time. Amplification of TCR beta used genomic DNA extracted from peripheral blood. Sequencing input: blood. The receptors were gathered from a human donor in good health. The donor label of this sample is uncertain.

On this clonotype itself: A clone one base away is much larger, so this may be a read error. The V and J genes are TRBV6-1 and TRBJ2-7; no clear D gene. V was cut by 7 bases and J by 2 bases, with 18 bases left in between. Germline CDR1 is MNHNS and CDR2 is SASEGT. This CDR3 contains 15 residues. The CDR3 DNA follows: TGTGCCAGCATGGGGATCACGACAACAACCTACGAGCAGTACTTC. Translated: CASMGITTTTYEQYF.

By share of the sample, this clonotype is medium-sized. The chain links TRBV30 to TRBJ2-5, with TRBD1 as a possible D gene (5 bases). Trimming took off 0 bases at V and 1 base at J, with 18 bases between the two ends. CDR3 length equals 17 residues. The germline V gene encodes CDR1 GTSNPN and CDR2 SVGIG (reference sequence). The CDR3 protein is CAWSVWLRGMGQETQYF. The CDR3 coding sequence is TGTGCCTGGAGTGTATGGTTAAGGGGTATGGGCCAAGAGACCCAGTACTTC.

This clonotype is medium-sized within its sample. The chain uses TRBV6-1 and TRBJ2-5, with TRBD1 matching over 10 bases. J lost 5 bases, V lost 7 bases, and 4 bases had no gene match. Germline CDR1 reads MNHNS; CDR2 reads SASEGT. The CDR3 runs 13 residues. CDR3 sequence (DNA): TGTGCCAGCACGCTGGACAGGGGGGAGACCCAGTACTTC. Its translation is CASTLDRGETQYF.

This clonotype ranks as medium-sized. The V call is TRBV19, the J call TRBJ1-5; 7 nucleotides line up with TRBD1. CDR3 length: 15 amino acids. Germline CDR1 and CDR2: LNHDA and SQIVND (reference sequence). V was pared by 1 base and J by 6 bases, with 6 bases of the junction left unmatched. CDR3 coding DNA: TGTGCCAGTAGTATAGTTGGGGCAGGGGGTCAGCCCCAGCATTTT. It is translated as CASSIVGAGGQPQHF. The whole variable domain, remainder taken from reference TRBV19 and TRBJ1-5, is DGGITQSPKYLFRKEGQNVTLSCEQNLNHDAMYWYRQDPGQGLRLIYYSQIVNDFQKGDIAEGYSVSREKKESFPLTVTSAQKNPTAFYLCASSIVGAGGQPQHFGDGTRLSIL.

This clonotype appeared a few times. This chain connects TRBV5-4 to TRBJ2-7, with 7 bases fitting TRBD2. This CDR3 contains 14 residues. Germline V gives CDR1 SGHNT, CDR2 YYREEE (reference sequence). Trimming at V came to 4 bases and at J to 2 bases, leaving 6 bases not matched to a gene. CDR3 sequence: CASSPAGLTYEQYF. The CDR3, as DNA: TGTGCCAGCAGCCCAGCGGGACTCACCTACGAGCAGTACTTC. The full variable domain, its missing parts supplied by reference TRBV5-4 and TRBJ2-7, is ETGVTQSPTHLIKTRGQQVTLRCSSQSGHNTVSWYQQALGQGPQFIFQYYREEENGRGNFPPRFSGLQFPNYSSELNVNALELDDSALYLCASSPAGLTYEQYFGPGTRLTVT.

This clonotype is labeled as medium-sized. This chain links TRBV18 with TRBJ2-2; tentatively, D is TRBD1 (6 bases). The CDR3 covers 15 residues. V gave up 6 bases and J gave up 4 bases, with 15 bases separating them. Germline CDR1 reads KGHSH; CDR2 reads LQKENI. The CDR3 is CASSLDSRRTGELFF. For the CDR3, the DNA is TGTGCCAGCTCTCTGGACAGCCGCCGCACCGGGGAGCTGTTTTTT.

This clonotype rates as medium-sized (0.01 to 0.1%). This chain connects TRBV15 to TRBJ2-5; D uncertain. V lost 0 bases and J 4 bases, leaving 6 bases between the germline ends. The CDR3 is made up of 13 amino acids. Germline V gives CDR1 LNHNV, CDR2 YYDKDF (reference sequence). The DNA of the CDR3 is TGTGCCACCAGCAGAGATCCTGGAGAGACCCAGTACTTC. Translation gives CATSRDPGETQYF.

This clonotype was seen more than once but under ten times. The V gene is TRBV5-6, the J gene TRBJ2-1; no firm D call. The CDR3 runs to 14 residues. V was cut by 4 bases and J by 10 bases, with 18 bases left in between. Germline CDR1 and CDR2: SGHDT and YYEEEE. CDR3 in amino acids: CASSLWTALREQFF. CDR3 bases: TGTGCCAGCAGCCTATGGACCGCTTTAAGGGAGCAGTTCTTC.

This clonotype is judged medium-sized (0.01 to 0.1%). This chain links TRBV6-1 with TRBJ2-1, with 11 nucleotides matching TRBD2. Germline CDR1 and CDR2: MNHNS and SASEGT. With V trimmed by 1 base and J by 8 bases, 4 bases remained unmatched. The CDR3 length is 15 residues. The CDR3 DNA is TGTGCCAGCAGTGAAGAGACTAGCGGGGCTCATGAGCAGTTCTTC. This translates into CASSEETSGAHEQFF.